This TCR beta chain emerged from a study of shared clonotypes between healthy human individuals. Each sorted subset replicate got 200 ng genomic DNA, roughly 30,000 genomes. Sequencing used immunoSEQ multiplex PCR; TCRdb keeps in-frame clones, though not all of them. Of 2 million to 2.5 million clones in the sample, 92% were seen once. Germline lookup yields CDR1 SEHNR and CDR2 FQNEAQ (reference sequence). V was shortened by 5 bases and J by 2 bases, with 9 bases between the two germline ends. This CDR3 has 13 residues. The study drew all its donors from Caucasian adults living in Nashville, Tennessee. Division of CD4+ cells produced a CD45RA+ naive subset and a CD45RA-negative memory subset.

The rearrangement joins TRBV7-9 to TRBJ2-5; D is possibly TRBD1 or TRBD2 (6 bases each). The sequenced material came from naive CD4+ T cells from PBMCs. As for subset: CD45RA+ positively selected. This TCR was sampled from a man between 18 and 29 years old in good health. Some clones in this sample may be carry-over from other donors' samples. The CDR3 loop reads CASSRGLQETQYF. The CDR3 DNA is TGTGCCAGCAGCCGGGGGCTACAAGAGACCCAGTACTTC.